This T cell receptor (beta chain) derives from a study of Graves' ophthalmopathy and Graves' hyperthyroidism. Study details: Blood was drawn at initial diagnosis, before any treatment.

From RNA, the CDR3 regions of TCR beta chains were amplified and sequenced. First-round RT-PCR used HTBI primers; second-round multiplex PCR followed. TCRdb recomputed calls from the multiplex PCR reads with MiXCR, one row per CDR3 protein. In the table there are 400,000 to 450,000 distinct CDR3 sequences, 21% of which are singletons. The V gene end was trimmed by 5 bases and the J gene end by 0 bases; junction bases not matched to a gene: 9. The CDR3 consists of 16 residues. Germline V gene sequence: CDR1 PRHDT, CDR2 FYEKMQ (reference sequence). This clonotype was seen ten or more times. As yet, its antigen is unknown. Included hyperthyroidism patients were aged 18 to 65 and newly diagnosed (under 2 months' duration). PBMCs were isolated by Ficoll-Paque density gradient centrifugation, using over 9.5 ml of fresh peripheral blood as the starting material. Study results and caveats: The model achieved 70.59% sensitivity and less than 75% specificity for ophthalmopathy progression.

The sequence was obtained from a woman in her late teens or twenties with stable Graves' hyperthyroidism. The V call is TRBV13, the J call TRBJ2-5; 7 nucleotides agree with TRBD1. Material: peripheral blood. CDR3 loop: CASSQGDREHQETQYF. For the CDR3, the DNA is TGTGCCAGCAGCCAAGGAGACAGGGAACACCAAGAGACCCAGTACTTC.